This TCR beta chain was sequenced for a study of monozygotic twins with inflammatory bowel disease. There are 15 residues in the CDR3. TCRdb reprocessed the 5' RACE reads, keeping one entry per CDR3 protein, no DNA. The sample's table shows 300,000 to 450,000 distinct CDR3 sequences. This clonotype was obtained from a human donor with ulcerative colitis or Crohn's disease, or a healthy co-twin of an affected twin (not recorded which). V is TRBV12-3 or TRBV12-4 and J is TRBJ1-1; TCRdb returns TRBD1, unconfirmable since there is no DNA. The specimen sequenced was blood. The CDR3: CASRPTGDGRAEAFF.